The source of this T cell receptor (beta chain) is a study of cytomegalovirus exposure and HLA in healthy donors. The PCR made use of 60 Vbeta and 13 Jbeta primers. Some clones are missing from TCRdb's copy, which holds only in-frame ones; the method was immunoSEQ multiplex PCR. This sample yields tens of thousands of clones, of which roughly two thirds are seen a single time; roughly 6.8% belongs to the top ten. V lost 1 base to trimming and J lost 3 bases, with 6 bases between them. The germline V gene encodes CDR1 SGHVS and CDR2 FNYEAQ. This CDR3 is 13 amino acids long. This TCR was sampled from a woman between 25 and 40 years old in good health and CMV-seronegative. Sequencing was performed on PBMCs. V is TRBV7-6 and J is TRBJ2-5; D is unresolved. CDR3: CASSLGPEETQYF. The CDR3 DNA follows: TGTGCCAGCAGCTTAGGGCCTGAAGAGACCCAGTACTTC.